This T cell receptor (beta chain) was identified in a study of T cell changes during pregnancy in multiple sclerosis. Germline lookup yields CDR1 SQVTM and CDR2 ANQGSEA. J lost 2 bases, V lost 0 bases, and 8 bases had no gene match. The CDR3 consists of 17 residues. Some clones are missing from TCRdb's copy, which holds only in-frame ones; the method was immunoSEQ multiplex PCR. The sample shows about 24,000 clones, around 81% of them seen only once. This sequence was found in a female donor in good health, enrolled as a control in a pregnancy study. This chain links TRBV29-1 with TRBJ2-7, with 12 bases matching TRBD2. This sample comprised CD8+ T cells from peripheral blood mononuclear cells, obtained in the first trimester of pregnancy. The CDR3 DNA is TGCAGCGTTGAAGACGGAACGTCTAGCGGGGGGGCCTACGAGCAGTACTTC. This encodes CSVEDGTSSGGAYEQYF.